What follows are 29 T cell receptor beta chains derived from one specimen sequenced in a study of T cell responses to AZD1222 COVID-19 vaccine. Only in-frame clones appear in the TCRdb table, and some are missing; sequencing was by immunoSEQ multiplex PCR. The table lists some 90,000 clones, about 87% of them singletons. This specimen was peripheral blood, taken on day 0 of AZD1222 vaccination. These receptors all come from an adult in good health.

V usage is TRBV30 and J usage is TRBJ2-7; 10 nucleotides align to TRBD1. Trimming removed 2 bases from V and 2 bases from J; junction bases left unmatched: 3. Germline V CDR1 and CDR2: GTSNPN, SVGIG (reference sequence). The length of the CDR3 is 14 residues. The CDR3 sequence: CAWSFGTGAYEQYF. In nucleotides, the CDR3 is TGTGCCTGGAGTTTTGGGACAGGGGCCTACGAGCAGTACTTC.

This chain links TRBV28 with TRBJ1-3; D is unresolved. CDR1 and CDR2 from the germline V gene are MDHEN and SYDVKM. CDR3 size: 15 residues. The V gene lost 6 bases and the J gene lost 0 bases, with 12 bases spanning the gap. For the CDR3, the DNA is TGTGCCAGCAGCGCCTCACGGGTCTCTGGAAACACCATATATTTT. Its translation is CASSASRVSGNTIYF.

The gene calls are TRBV20-1 and TRBJ1-2; 7 positions agree with TRBD1. This CDR3 is built from 14 residues. V lost 3 bases, J lost 5 bases, and 9 bases stayed unmatched. Germline CDR1 DFQATT, CDR2 SNEGSKA (reference sequence). The CDR3 spells CSASQDRVRYGYTF. CDR3 nucleotide sequence: TGCAGTGCTAGTCAAGACAGGGTTCGGTATGGCTACACCTTC.

This chain links TRBV5-6 with TRBJ2-1, with D perhaps given as TRBD1 or TRBD2 (5 bases each). The ends were cut back, 3 bases at V and 9 bases at J, with 19 bases in the middle. The CDR3 consists of 15 residues. The germline V gene has CDR1 SGHDT and CDR2 YYEEEE. CDR3 in DNA: TGTGCCAGCAGCTCGGACATGAGGGATTATGGTGAGCAGTTCTTC. As protein: CASSSDMRDYGEQFF.

The chain carries TRBV19 and TRBJ1-5; no firm D call. The V gene's germline CDR1 is LNHDA and CDR2 SQIVND (reference sequence). Trimming took 6 bases from V and 6 from J, leaving 9 bases between them. The CDR3 length is 12 residues. CDR3 in amino acids: CASRSWRQPQHF. CDR3 bases: TGTGCCAGTAGAAGTTGGCGTCAGCCCCAGCATTTT. Full variable domain (outside the CDR3, taken from reference TRBV19 and TRBJ1-5): DGGITQSPKYLFRKEGQNVTLSCEQNLNHDAMYWYRQDPGQGLRLIYYSQIVNDFQKGDIAEGYSVSREKKESFPLTVTSAQKNPTAFYLCASRSWRQPQHFGDGTRLSIL.

The chain has TRBV19 and TRBJ1-4, with a possible D match to TRBD1 (6 bases). Deletions cut 5 bases from V and 0 bases from J, with 7 bases between. CDR3 length equals 14 residues. Germline V gene sequence: CDR1 LNHDA, CDR2 SQIVND (reference sequence). The CDR3 protein is CASSEGATNEKLFF. DNA of the CDR3: TGTGCCAGTAGTGAGGGGGCAACTAATGAAAAACTGTTTTTT.

As DNA, the CDR3 is TGTGCCAGCAGTCAGGACTTGCTGAAGCAGTACTTC. This gives the protein CASSQDLLKQYF. This chain connects TRBV14 to TRBJ2-7; D might be TRBD2 (5 bases). CDR1 is SGHDN and CDR2 is FVKESK in the germline V gene. Trimming left V 6 bases short and J 8 bases short, with 14 bases between. This CDR3 comprises 12 residues.

Comment on this clone: The same CDR3 also results from other DNA sequences found in this sample. This chain uses TRBV5-1 with TRBJ1-1; D is possibly TRBD1 (6 bases). This CDR3 region has 14 residues. V was trimmed by 0 bases and J by 5 bases, leaving 11 bases between them. Germline-derived CDR1 and CDR2 are SGHRS and YFSETQ. CDR3 coding DNA: TGCGCCAGCAGCTTGGACAGGGTGCGGACTGAAGCTTTCTTT. It codes for CASSLDRVRTEAFF.

The sample holds one count of this clone. The chain uses TRBV11-3 and TRBJ2-3, with D maybe TRBD1 (5 bases). The germline V and J ends were trimmed by 0 bases and 3 bases, with 7 bases remaining between them. CDR3 size: 14 residues. Germline V gene sequence: CDR1 SGHNT, CDR2 YENEEA. CDR3 bases: TGTGCCAGCAGCTTAGACAGGGATACAGATACGCAGTATTTT. Translating gives CASSLDRDTDTQYF.

For the CDR3, the DNA is TGTGCCAGCAGCTCCGGGGGCACTGAAGCTTTCTTT. Translating it yields CASSSGGTEAFF. The V gene is TRBV12-3 or TRBV12-4, the J gene TRBJ1-1; possible D gene TRBD1, 5 bases. CDR3 length equals 12 residues. Trimming left V 6 bases short and J 4 bases short, with 9 bases between.

V is TRBV9 and J is TRBJ2-2; 13 nucleotides line up with TRBD2. The CDR3 is made up of 15 amino acids. V dropped 5 bases and J dropped 8; count of bases not matched to a gene: 6. The germline V gene has CDR1 SGDLS and CDR2 YYNGEE. This CDR3 is CASSRLAGGAGELFF. CDR3 DNA sequence: TGTGCCAGCAGTCGACTAGCGGGAGGTGCGGGGGAGCTGTTTTTT.

The chain carries TRBV11-2 and TRBJ2-7, with D tentatively TRBD1 (6 bases). The CDR3 totals 14 residues. From germline, CDR1 is SGHAT and CDR2 FQNNGV. V lost 3 bases, J lost 4 bases, and 13 bases lay in between. CDR3 sequence (DNA): TGTGCCAGCAGCTTCGCACAGGGACCGTACGAGCAGTACTTC. Its protein product is CASSFAQGPYEQYF.

This CDR3 is CASSLEGAVEQYF. The CDR3 DNA follows: TGTGCCAGCAGCTTGGAGGGGGCGGTCGAGCAGTACTTC. The chain is built from TRBV7-6 and TRBJ2-7; D may be TRBD1 (7 bases). Per the germline V gene, CDR1 is SGHVS and CDR2 is FNYEAQ. The CDR3 runs 13 residues. V lost 3 bases, J lost 6 bases, and 12 bases lay in between. Together with reference TRBV7-6 and TRBJ2-7, the CDR3 gives the full variable domain: GAGVSQSPRYKVTKRGQDVALRCDPISGHVSLYWYRQALGQGPEFLTYFNYEAQQDKSGLPNDRFSAERPEGSISTLTIQRTEQRDSAMYRCASSLEGAVEQYFGPGTRLTVT.

Here the CDR3 DNA reads TGCAGCGTTGTAGGGACCGATAGCAATCAGCCCCAGCATTTT. Translation gives CSVVGTDSNQPQHF. The chain joins TRBV29-1 to TRBJ1-5, with D possibly TRBD1 on 5 matching bases. V was pared by 4 bases and J by 0 bases, with 10 bases between. CDR1 is SQVTM and CDR2 is ANQGSEA in the germline V gene. The CDR3 is made up of 14 amino acids.

The chain is built from TRBV6-5 and TRBJ1-5; weak D call: TRBD1 (5 bases). V was trimmed by 11 bases and J by 0 bases, leaving 17 bases between them. The CDR3 is 15 residues long. CDR1 is MNHEY, CDR2 SVGAGI, per germline. DNA for the CDR3: TGTGCCTGCGAGAGGGGCCGCTATAGCAATCAGCCCCAGCATTTT. Translation gives CACERGRYSNQPQHF.

J is TRBJ1-5 and V is TRBV6-2 or TRBV6-3, with 12 positions matching TRBD1. Germline assignment: CDR1 MNHEY and CDR2 SVGEGT. J was trimmed by 7 bases and V by 6 bases; bases with no gene match: 4. The CDR3 has 14 residues. CDR3 protein: CASSGTGGWQPQHF. The CDR3 DNA reads TGTGCCAGCAGCGGGACAGGGGGCTGGCAGCCCCAGCATTTT.

The genes are TRBV6-6 and TRBJ1-1; maybe TRBD1 (5 bases). The germline V and J ends were trimmed by 6 bases and 1 base, with 15 bases remaining between them. Germline V lookup: CDR1 MNHNY, CDR2 SVGAGI (reference sequence). This CDR3 comprises 15 residues. In DNA form, the CDR3 reads TGTGCCAGCAGAGAATACGGGACTGCGAACACTGAAGCTTTCTTT. This sequence encodes CASREYGTANTEAFF.

The chain recombines TRBV6-5 with TRBJ2-7; 7 nucleotides match TRBD1. V lost 6 bases, J lost 2 bases, and 10 bases stayed unmatched. Germline V gene lookup returns CDR1 MNHEY and CDR2 SVGAGI. The CDR3 sequence is 15 residues long. The chain's CDR3 is CASRYSGTATYEQYF. The DNA of the CDR3 is TGTGCCAGCAGATATTCCGGGACAGCAACCTACGAGCAGTACTTC.

V and J are TRBV2 and TRBJ2-2, with TRBD2 as a possible D gene (5 bases). V was trimmed by 4 bases and J by 5 bases, leaving 8 bases between them. This CDR3 region has 13 residues. Per germline, CDR1 SNHLY and CDR2 FYNNEI. The CDR3 spells CASSGTLTGELFF. CDR3 sequence (DNA): TGTGCCAGCAGTGGGACTTTGACCGGGGAGCTGTTTTTT.

A single count supports this clone. The V gene is TRBV12-3 or TRBV12-4, the J gene TRBJ1-6; a possible D gene is TRBD1 (5 bases). V lost 7 bases and J lost 6, with 7 bases in between. The CDR3 has 12 amino acids. CDR3 sequence: CASTGTNSPLHF. The DNA of the CDR3 is TGTGCCAGCACCGGGACTAATTCACCCCTCCACTTT.

The rearrangement joins TRBV5-1 to TRBJ1-1, with a possible D match to TRBD1 (6 bases). This CDR3 has 17 residues. Trimming removed 4 bases at V and 2 bases at J, with 21 bases between. The germline V gene encodes CDR1 SGHRS and CDR2 YFSETQ. The CDR3 is CASSPAGGIQDNTEAFF. The DNA for the CDR3 is TGCGCCAGCAGCCCGGCCGGGGGCATTCAGGATAACACTGAAGCTTTCTTT. Full variable domain (missing parts from reference TRBV5-1 and TRBJ1-1): KAGVTQTPRYLIKTRGQQVTLSCSPISGHRSVSWYQQTPGQGLQFLFEYFSETQRNKGNFPGRFSGRQFSNSRSEMNVSTLELGDSALYLCASSPAGGIQDNTEAFFGQGTRLTVV.

This clone was seen more than once but under ten times. This chain uses TRBV18 with TRBJ2-2, with 7 bases lining up with TRBD1. V shed 2 bases, J shed 4 bases, and the junction held 7 bases outside the gene matches. The CDR3 loop spans 16 amino acids. Germline values: CDR1 KGHSH, CDR2 LQKENI. This CDR3 reads CASSPGQARITGELFF. The CDR3 DNA is TGTGCCAGCTCACCAGGACAGGCCAGAATCACCGGGGAGCTGTTTTTT.

The chain joins TRBV6-4 to TRBJ1-5, with D possibly TRBD1 on 6 matching bases. CDR3 length equals 15 residues. V was cut by 0 bases and J by 5 bases, with 11 bases left in between. CDR1 and CDR2 (germline): MRHNA, SNTAGT. CDR3 coding DNA: TGTGCCAGCAGTGACTCGACGGGGGCGTATCAGCCCCAGCATTTT. Translating gives CASSDSTGAYQPQHF.

In its sample, this clone was seen a few times. The rearrangement joins TRBV12-3 or TRBV12-4 to TRBJ2-1; no clear D gene. The CDR3 loop spans 13 amino acids. Trimming pared 6 bases from V and 2 bases from J, leaving 8 bases between. Here the CDR3 DNA reads TGTGCCAGCAGAAGTGGGACCTACAATGAGCAGTTCTTC. This encodes CASRSGTYNEQFF.

This chain's CDR3 is CSVEEGRGGYTF. The DNA for the CDR3 is TGCAGCGTTGAAGAGGGAAGGGGGGGCTACACCTTC. The rearrangement joins TRBV29-1 to TRBJ1-2, with a tentative D call TRBD1 (6 bases). V was pared by 0 bases and J by 8 bases, with 10 bases between. This CDR3 spans 12 amino acids. Germline V gives CDR1 SQVTM, CDR2 ANQGSEA.

This chain links TRBV3-1 (or the pseudogene TRBV3-2) with TRBJ1-2, with D perhaps TRBD1 (5 bases). Between the trimmed V and J ends, which lost 2 bases and 7 bases, there was a span of 14 bases. Germline V gives CDR1 LGHDT, CDR2 YNNKEL (reference sequence). This CDR3 is built from 14 residues. CDR3 nucleotide sequence: TGTGCCAGCAGCCAAATTTCAGGGACTCCTGGCTACACCTTC. It is translated as CASSQISGTPGYTF.

V is TRBV3-1 (or the pseudogene TRBV3-2) and J is TRBJ1-3, with a weak D call TRBD1 (5 bases). The germline CDR1 and CDR2 sequences are LGHDT and YNNKEL (reference sequence). CDR3 size: 19 residues. Trimming cost V 1 base and J 1 base, with 20 bases left between them. CDR3 coding DNA: TGTGCCAGCAGCCAAGGTCTATCCGGGGGACGTCGATCTGGAAACACCATATATTTT. The encoded protein is CASSQGLSGGRRSGNTIYF.

The CDR3, as DNA: TGTGCCAGCAGCCAAGAGGGACAGGGCCTCCCGGGGCAGTATTTT. Residues: CASSQEGQGLPGQYF. The rearrangement links TRBV14 to TRBJ2-3; 9 nucleotides agree with TRBD1. The V and J ends lost 0 bases and 11 bases, in that order; junction bases with no gene match: 9. Germline assignment: CDR1 SGHDN and CDR2 FVKESK. The CDR3 sequence is 15 residues long.

V usage is TRBV20-1 and J usage is TRBJ2-1; TRBD2 matches at 10 bases. Unmatched junction bases numbered 5, after V lost 3 bases and J lost 9 bases. This CDR3 contains 13 residues. Germline CDR1 and CDR2: DFQATT and SNEGSKA (reference sequence). DNA of the CDR3: TGCAGTGCTAGTAAGCGGGAGGGCCGTGAGCAGTTCTTC. Protein product: CSASKREGREQFF.